This T cell receptor beta chain was recorded in a study of cytomegalovirus exposure and HLA in healthy donors. Study-wide results and caveats: A later analysis found common viral pathogens apparently linked to several of the most significant clusters. The authors listed 164 TCR beta chains as cytomegalovirus-associated.

Trimming took 3 bases from V and 3 from J, leaving 10 bases between them. CDR3 length: 13 residues. Germline assignment: CDR1 SGHRS and CDR2 YFSETQ. This clone was detected only a few times. Its antigen is unidentified. Other nucleotide sequences from this sample produce the same CDR3. Use of 60 Vbeta and 13 Jbeta primers characterized the PCR. The table came from immunoSEQ multiplex PCR; TCRdb's copy has only in-frame clones and leaves some out. The sample contains around 67,000 clones, roughly four fifths of which appear only once. The sequence was collected from a woman aged 25 to 39 in good health and CMV-seropositive. The gene calls are TRBV5-1 and TRBJ2-7; D unresolved. Sequenced: PBMCs. In nucleotides, the CDR3 is TGCGCCAGCAGCTCTGGAAGAGGCTACGAGCAGTACTTC. Encoded protein: CASSSGRGYEQYF.